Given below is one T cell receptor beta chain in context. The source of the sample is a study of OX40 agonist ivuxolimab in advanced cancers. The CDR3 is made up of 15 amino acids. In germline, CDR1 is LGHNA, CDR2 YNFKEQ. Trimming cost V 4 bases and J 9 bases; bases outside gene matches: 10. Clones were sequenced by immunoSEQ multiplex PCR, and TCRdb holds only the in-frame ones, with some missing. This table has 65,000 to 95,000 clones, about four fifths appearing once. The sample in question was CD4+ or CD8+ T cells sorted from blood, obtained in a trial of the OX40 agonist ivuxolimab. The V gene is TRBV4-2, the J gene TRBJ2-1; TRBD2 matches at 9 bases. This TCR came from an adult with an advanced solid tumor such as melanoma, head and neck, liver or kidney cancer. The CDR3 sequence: CASSPAGGPDGEQFF. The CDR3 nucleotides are TGTGCCAGCAGCCCAGCGGGGGGCCCGGATGGTGAGCAGTTCTTC.